The clone carrying this T cell receptor beta chain was seen a few times. Time point in this sample: patch test 2, 6 weeks after DPC sensitization. Treatment specified: therapeutic diphenylcyclopropenone sensitization with weekly scalp DPC. Deletions cut 5 bases from V and 1 base from J, with 8 bases between. The germline V gene encodes CDR1 MDHEN and CDR2 SYDVKM. The CDR3 spans 13 residues. In TCRdb, the RACE reads were re-called with MiXCR into one record per CDR3 protein. Altogether about 84,000 distinct CDR3 sequences are present, more than 9% being singletons, with the ten largest covering more than 4%. This sample was taken from a study of human T cells and chemical hapten exposure.

This clonotype was obtained from a woman aged 50 to 65 with alopecia areata. Some clones in this sample may be carry-over from other donors' samples. The chain couples TRBV28 to TRBJ1-1, with D unclear. The starting material was whole blood, obtained in connection with sensitization to the hapten diphenylcyclopropenone (DPC). CDR3: CASSATRNTEAFF. In DNA, the CDR3 is TGTGCCAGCAGTGCAACACGGAACACTGAAGCTTTCTTT.